Sequencing of this T cell receptor beta chain was carried out in a study of blood T cell repertoires in COVID-19. Turning to the study itself: Samples taken during acute and convalescent COVID-19 were collected in the United States, Italy and Spain. Sources were T cells, B-cell-depleted T cells, or PBMCs; the material itself was cDNA or gDNA.

The germline V gene encodes CDR1 SGHTS and CDR2 YDEGEE. The CDR3 spans 17 residues. The V gene lost 4 bases and the J gene lost 0 bases, with 14 bases spanning the gap. In the original processing: Estimation of nucleated cell counts was performed using reference gene primer amplification. TCRdb keeps only in-frame clones here, not all; method: immunoSEQ multiplex PCR. V, J and clone size are those of that table, while D and trimming were read from the DNA. The sample shows 180,000 or so clones, around 76% of them seen only once. The sample comprised peripheral blood. The chain has TRBV5-8 and TRBJ2-6; D is perhaps TRBD1 (5 bases). The TCR originated in a woman aged 45-65 years with active or convalescent COVID-19. CDR3 nucleotide sequence: TGTGCCAGCAGCCCCCCCCCTCAGGGCTCTGGGGCCAACGTCCTGACTTTC. Encoded protein: CASSPPPQGSGANVLTF.